This T cell receptor (beta chain) was sequenced in a study of early T cells in non-severe SARS-CoV-2 infection. Study at large: Unsorted whole blood bulk RNA was sequenced, with unpaired chains.

The CDR3 is made up of 15 amino acids. Germline loops: CDR1 MGHDK, CDR2 SYGVNS. J was trimmed by 3 bases and V by 4 bases; bases with no gene match: 5. In the library, individual cDNA molecules carried attached unique molecular identifiers. One entry per CDR3 protein results from TCRdb running MiXCR on the 5' RACE reads. The sample lists about 23,000 distinct CDR3 sequences, 5% to 5.5% occurring once. Study-wide results and caveats: Anti-spike CD8 specificities were favored by VDJdb matching, whose results missed private and CD4 specificities.

A word on this clonotype: Its antigen is still unknown.

This chain links TRBV25-1 with TRBJ2-7; 11 positions agree with TRBD2. The sequence was obtained from an adult who was a healthcare worker with PCR-confirmed SARS-CoV-2 infection or an uninfected control (not recorded which). Material: whole blood. The CDR3 protein is CASSGIAGGRYEQYV. DNA of the CDR3: TGTGCCAGCAGTGGAATAGCGGGAGGGCGCTACGAGCAGTACGTC.